Each of the 5 T cell receptor beta chains below was sequenced from the same sample in a study of breast tumors, draining lymph nodes, adjacent tissues. A single record per CDR3 protein comes from TCRdb applying MiXCR to the multiplex PCR reads. The data hold about 110,000 distinct CDR3 sequences, with less than 40% observed a single time. The lymph nodes were axillary draining lymph nodes from breast cancer patients. The sample was axillary lymph node tissue. The receptors originated from a female donor with breast cancer. Some clones in this sample may be carry-over from other donors' samples.

This clonotype was seen at least ten times. This chain connects TRBV9 to TRBJ2-5; D unresolved. Germline loops: CDR1 SGDLS, CDR2 YYNGEE. The CDR3 has 14 residues. Trimming left V 4 bases short and J 5 bases short, with 15 bases between. CDR3 residues: CASSPQSQGETQYF. The CDR3 DNA follows: TGTGCCAGCAGCCCCCAGAGTCAAGGGGAGACCCAGTACTTC.

This clonotype was seen ten or more times. The chain links TRBV7-2 to TRBJ2-2; 7 positions agree with TRBD1. CDR3 length: 17 residues. V gave up 2 bases and J gave up 2 bases; unmatched junction bases: 8. Germline assignment: CDR1 SGHTA and CDR2 FQGNSA. The CDR3 reads CASSLPTGAFNTGELFF. CDR3 coding DNA: TGTGCCAGCAGCTTACCCACAGGGGCGTTTAACACCGGGGAGCTGTTTTTT.

Many counts were recorded for this clonotype. Mismatch with germline at one junction end may stem from a read error. The chain links TRBV5-1 to TRBJ2-5; 9 bases map to TRBD1. The CDR3 totals 14 residues. Germline V CDR1 and CDR2: SGHRS, YFSETQ. CDR3 protein: CASSLGTGEDTQYF. CDR3 coding DNA: TGCGCCAGCAGCTTGGGGACAGGGGAAGACACCCAGTACTTC.

Many counts were recorded for this clonotype. The V and J genes are TRBV4-2 and TRBJ2-1; TRBD2 agrees at 12 bases. Germline CDR1 reads LGHNA; CDR2 reads YNFKEQ. This CDR3 spans 16 amino acids. The junction had 4 bases not matched to a gene; V was cut back by 4 bases and J by 3 bases. CDR3 loop: CASSPLAGGVYNEQFF. As DNA, the CDR3 is TGTGCCAGCAGCCCTCTAGCGGGAGGGGTCTACAATGAGCAGTTCTTC.

Points on this clonotype: The junction departs from germline at one end; a sequencing error may be responsible. V gene TRBV5-1 combines with J gene TRBJ2-7; a possible D gene is TRBD1 (5 bases). The germline CDR1 and CDR2 sequences are SGHRS and YFSETQ. The CDR3 loop spans 14 amino acids. The CDR3 nucleotides are TGCGCCAGCGGCTTGTCGGCAGGGCTTGACGAGCAGCACTTC. Its protein is CASGLSAGLDEQHF.